The 26 T cell receptor beta chains listed next were all sequenced from one sample in a study of shared clonotypes between healthy human individuals. TCRdb's table, derived via immunoSEQ multiplex PCR, lists solely in-frame clones and lacks some. The sample gives a few million clones, roughly nine tenths of which show up once; 0.14% is in the top ten. Sequencing used naive CD4+ T cells sorted from blood. Subset noted: CD45RA+ positively selected. All receptors come from a man aged 18 to 30 in good health.

The gene calls are TRBV14 and TRBJ2-1; D tentatively fits TRBD1 or TRBD2 (6 bases each). The CDR3 has 15 amino acids. Per germline, CDR1 SGHDN and CDR2 FVKESK. V was trimmed by 4 bases and J by 6 bases, leaving 16 bases between them. The CDR3 DNA follows: TGTGCCAGCAGCCTGCGACTAGAAGGGGGCAATGAGCAGTTCTTC. Translation gives CASSLRLEGGNEQFF.

The chain combines TRBV5-5 with TRBJ1-5; TRBD1 matches 10 bases. The CDR3 has 16 amino acids. J was trimmed by 4 bases and V by 4 bases; bases with no gene match: 8. Germline V lookup: CDR1 SGHKS, CDR2 YYEKEE (reference sequence). As DNA, the CDR3 is TGTGCCAGCAGCAGTCAGACAGGGGGCACGAATCAGCCCCAGCATTTT. This sequence encodes CASSSQTGGTNQPQHF.

The rearrangement links TRBV5-1 to TRBJ2-5; 8 bases line up with TRBD1. CDR3 length: 15 residues. V was pared by 2 bases and J by 4 bases, with 7 bases of the junction left unmatched. Germline V gene lookup returns CDR1 SGHRS and CDR2 YFSETQ. For the CDR3, the DNA is TGCGCCAGCAGCTTAACAGGGGGAAGGGGAGAGACCCAGTACTTC. Translation gives CASSLTGGRGETQYF.

The V call is TRBV7-9, the J call TRBJ2-3; D may be TRBD1 (5 bases). The V end lost 5 bases, the J end lost 6 bases, and 9 bases lay between the germline ends. Germline V CDR1 and CDR2: SEHNR, FQNEAQ (reference sequence). The CDR3 contains 12 residues. CDR3 amino acids: CASSRKGDTQYF. CDR3 coding DNA: TGTGCCAGCAGCCGAAAGGGGGATACGCAGTATTTT. Looking up the rest from reference TRBV7-9 and TRBJ2-3 gives the full variable domain: DTGVSQNPRHKITKRGQNVTFRCDPISEHNRLYWYRQTLGQGPEFLTYFQNEAQLEKSRLLSDRFSAERPKGSFSTLEIQRTEQGDSAMYLCASSRKGDTQYFGPGTRLTVL.

A word on this clone: A junction end diverges from the germline sequence, so it may reflect a read error. The gene calls are TRBV7-7 and TRBJ2-7; 11 bases map to TRBD1. Looked up from germline, CDR1 is SSHAT and CDR2 is FNYEAQ (reference sequence). The length of the CDR3 is 13 residues. CDR3 region: CASSWGQGGEQYF. The CDR3 DNA sequence: TGTGCTAGCAGCTGGGGACAGGGGGGGGAGCAGTACTTC.

The chain is built from TRBV5-1 and TRBJ1-2, with TRBD1 identical over 10 bases. This CDR3 contains 14 residues. The J segment lost 5 bases and the V segment lost 5 bases, leaving 6 bases of the junction unmatched. Germline CDR1 is SGHRS and CDR2 is YFSETQ. The CDR3 sequence is CASRPTGGGYGYTF. CDR3 nucleotide sequence: TGCGCCAGCAGGCCGACAGGGGGCGGGTATGGCTACACCTTC. Full variable domain (rest looked up from reference TRBV5-1 and TRBJ1-2): KAGVTQTPRYLIKTRGQQVTLSCSPISGHRSVSWYQQTPGQGLQFLFEYFSETQRNKGNFPGRFSGRQFSNSRSEMNVSTLELGDSALYLCASRPTGGGYGYTFGSGTRLTVV.

The chain uses TRBV1 and TRBJ1-2; TRBD1, the table's D call, was not compared with the DNA. TRBV1 is a pseudogene locus. The CDR3 is 16 residues long. The CDR3 loop reads CTSSQAGELCFGGYTF. In DNA form, the CDR3 reads TGCACCAGCAGCCAGGCAGGGGAACTTTGCTTCGGGGGCTACACCTTC.

This clone was seen only once. V gene TRBV5-4 combines with J gene TRBJ2-5, with 13 nucleotides matching TRBD2. V was pared by 3 bases and J by 4 bases, with 6 bases of the junction left unmatched. The CDR3 consists of 16 residues. The germline V gene encodes CDR1 SGHNT and CDR2 YYREEE (reference sequence). The CDR3 region is CASSSPGLAGAETQYF. CDR3 in DNA: TGTGCCAGCAGCTCACCAGGACTAGCGGGAGCAGAGACCCAGTACTTC. The variable domain in full, with the rest retrieved from reference TRBV5-4 and TRBJ2-5, is ETGVTQSPTHLIKTRGQQVTLRCSSQSGHNTVSWYQQALGQGPQFIFQYYREEENGRGNFPPRFSGLQFPNYSSELNVNALELDDSALYLCASSSPGLAGAETQYFGPGTRLLVL.

The chain carries TRBV19 and TRBJ2-7; D possibly corresponds to TRBD2 (5 bases). The V gene lost 4 bases and the J gene lost 2 bases, with 9 bases spanning the gap. The germline CDR1 and CDR2 sequences are LNHDA and SQIVND (reference sequence). The CDR3 loop spans 13 amino acids. The CDR3 nucleotides read TGTGCCAGTAGTACCGGGATGACCTACGAGCAGTACTTC. Encoded protein: CASSTGMTYEQYF. Supplemented by reference TRBV19 and TRBJ2-7, the full variable domain reads DGGITQSPKYLFRKEGQNVTLSCEQNLNHDAMYWYRQDPGQGLRLIYYSQIVNDFQKGDIAEGYSVSREKKESFPLTVTSAQKNPTAFYLCASSTGMTYEQYFGPGTRLTVT.

V gene TRBV2 combines with J gene TRBJ2-7; D unclear. The germline CDR1 and CDR2 sequences are SNHLY and FYNNEI. The CDR3 spans 14 residues. With 1 base removed from V and 3 bases from J, the gap between germline ends came to 10 bases. Written as DNA, the CDR3 is TGTGCCAGCAGTGAAGGGGGTCTCTACTACGAGCAGTACTTC. Translation: CASSEGGLYYEQYF.

The CDR3 region is CASTWTYGYTF. CDR3 nucleotides: TGTGCCAGCACCTGGACCTATGGCTACACCTTC. This chain connects TRBV6-1 to TRBJ1-2; unclear D gene. The CDR3 length is 11 residues. V shed 7 bases and J shed 4 bases, with 7 bases lying between them. CDR1 and CDR2 (germline): MNHNS, SASEGT.

J is TRBJ1-4 and V is TRBV5-1, with D maybe TRBD1 (5 bases). Germline values: CDR1 SGHRS, CDR2 YFSETQ. Trimming left V 2 bases short and J 7 bases short, with 15 bases between. CDR3 length: 15 residues. This chain's CDR3 is CASSFGRLGGEKLFF. The CDR3 DNA is TGCGCCAGCAGCTTTGGCAGGCTTGGGGGTGAAAAACTGTTTTTT.

V and J are TRBV27 and TRBJ1-2; TRBD1 matches at 8 bases. Looked up from germline, CDR1 is MNHEY and CDR2 is SMNVEV (reference sequence). V lost 5 bases and J lost 4; bases outside the gene matches: 12. CDR3 size: 16 residues. Here the CDR3 DNA reads TGTGCCAGCAGTCCGACCCGGGACAGGATTTTCTATGGCTACACCTTC. Translating gives CASSPTRDRIFYGYTF.

The chain links TRBV30 to TRBJ2-2, with TRBD1 matching over 7 bases. Germline values: CDR1 GTSNPN, CDR2 SVGIG (reference sequence). The CDR3 covers 14 residues. J gave up 7 bases and V 0 bases, and 5 bases lay outside the gene matches. CDR3 region: CAWSVLQGNGELFF. The CDR3 DNA reads as TGTGCCTGGAGTGTACTACAGGGGAACGGGGAGCTGTTTTTT.

Remarks on this clone: This sample also contains other DNA sequences that code for the same CDR3. J is TRBJ2-5 and V is TRBV6-5; 7 bases are a match to TRBD2. The assigned J gene may be wrong: the sequence end matches TRBJ2-7 better. CDR1 MNHEY and CDR2 SVGAGI come from the germline V gene. The CDR3 sequence is 16 residues long. Here the CDR3 reads CASSYSSGGSSYEQYF. As DNA, the CDR3 is TGTGCCAGCAGTTATTCCTCCGGGGGGAGCTCCTACGAGCAGTACTTC.

This rearrangement joins TRBV7-9 to TRBJ2-7; TRBD2 aligns across 8 bases. After removal of 5 bases from V and 1 base from J, the junction contained 7 bases not matched to a gene. The CDR3 loop spans 15 amino acids. CDR1 is SEHNR, CDR2 FQNEAQ, per germline (reference sequence). CDR3 sequence reads: CASSRGGGTSYEQYF. CDR3 bases: TGTGCCAGCAGCCGGGGCGGGGGGACGTCCTACGAGCAGTACTTC.

CDR3 DNA: TGTGCCAGCAGCGCCCGACTAGTGGGAAGCACCGGGGAGCTGTTTTTT. This translates into CASSARLVGSTGELFF. This chain links TRBV5-4 with TRBJ2-2, with TRBD2 as a possible D gene (6 bases). Trimming pared 4 bases from V and 4 bases from J, leaving 17 bases between. Per the germline V gene, CDR1 is SGHNT and CDR2 is YYREEE (reference sequence). The CDR3 is 16 amino acids.

CDR3 sequence reads: CASSGGLAGGNEQFF. The CDR3 bases are TGTGCCAGTAGTGGGGGACTAGCGGGAGGGAATGAGCAGTTCTTC. The chain uses TRBV19 and TRBJ2-1, with 16 bases matching TRBD2. The CDR3 consists of 15 residues. Germline CDR1 is LNHDA and CDR2 is SQIVND (reference sequence). The V segment lost 5 bases and the J segment 7 bases; nucleotides outside the gene matches: 2.

The V and J genes are TRBV6-1 and TRBJ2-7; D possibly corresponds to TRBD2 (5 bases). The germline CDR1 and CDR2 sequences are MNHNS and SASEGT. The V end lost 1 base, the J end lost 2 bases, and 15 bases lay between the germline ends. This CDR3 region has 16 residues. The CDR3 DNA reads TGTGCCAGCAGTGAAGAGGTGACGGGGAAAACCTACGAGCAGTACTTC. This gives the protein CASSEEVTGKTYEQYF.

In its sample, this clone was seen once. The V gene is TRBV10-1, the J gene TRBJ1-3, with no clear D. CDR3 size: 11 residues. V dropped 8 bases and J dropped 4 bases, with 6 bases sitting between them. Germline V gives CDR1 WNHNN, CDR2 SYGVQD (reference sequence). Here the CDR3 DNA reads TGCGCCAGCGGGTCAGGAAACACCATATATTTT. Its protein product is CASGSGNTIYF.

The V and J genes are TRBV2 and TRBJ2-3; a weak D match, TRBD2 (6 bases). The V and J ends lost 6 bases and 0 bases respectively, with 13 bases between them. This CDR3 has 15 residues. Germline assignment: CDR1 SNHLY and CDR2 FYNNEI. CDR3 in DNA: TGTGCCAGCAGCGGGAGAAGTGCTAGCACAGATACGCAGTATTTT. Translated: CASSGRSASTDTQYF.

This chain connects TRBV4-2 to TRBJ2-3; 12 nucleotides agree with TRBD2. This CDR3 is built from 19 residues. Trimming removed 1 base from V and 0 bases from J; junction bases left unmatched: 8. CDR1 and CDR2 (germline): LGHNA, YNFKEQ. The CDR3 protein is CASSQGGLAGGISTDTQYF. The DNA for the CDR3 is TGTGCCAGCAGCCAAGGAGGGCTAGCGGGGGGGATTAGCACAGATACGCAGTATTTT.

The J gene is TRBJ1-2, the V gene TRBV6-1; 8 bases agree with TRBD1. V was clipped by 6 bases and J by 1 base; unmatched bases: 7. This CDR3 is built from 15 residues. Germline V gene lookup returns CDR1 MNHNS and CDR2 SASEGT. CDR3 sequence (DNA): TGTGCCAGCAGCCAAGGACAGGGAATTAACTATGGCTACACCTTC. It yields the protein CASSQGQGINYGYTF.

The rearrangement joins TRBV30 to TRBJ2-1; D is unclear. Germline CDR1 and CDR2: GTSNPN and SVGIG (reference sequence). The V gene lost 2 bases and the J gene lost 0 bases, with 8 bases spanning the gap. The CDR3 is 14 amino acids. CDR3 nucleotide sequence: TGTGCCTGGAGTAAAGCGAGCTCCTACAATGAGCAGTTCTTC. This codes for CAWSKASSYNEQFF.

The table lists this clone with a count of one. Within the sample, other DNA sequences also encode this same CDR3. The V gene is TRBV19, the J gene TRBJ1-5; TRBD1 matches at 7 bases. Losses at the gene ends were 6 bases for V and 2 bases for J; bases not matched to a gene: 7. The CDR3 sequence is 15 residues long. Germline V CDR1 and CDR2: LNHDA, SQIVND (reference sequence). DNA of the CDR3: TGTGCCAGTAGCGAAACAGGGGTTGGCAATCAGCCCCAGCATTTT. Translated: CASSETGVGNQPQHF.

On this clone itself: Mismatch with germline at one junction end may stem from a read error. The rearrangement uses TRBV28 and TRBJ2-7; TRBD1 agrees at 7 bases. Germline V gene sequence: CDR1 MDHEN, CDR2 SYDVKM. The length of the CDR3 is 11 residues. The CDR3 coding sequence is TGTGCCAGCAGTTCCCGACAGGGAGAGAACTTC. Translated: CASSSRQGENF.